The sequence of this TCR beta chain was determined in a study of blood T cell repertoires in COVID-19. Looking at the study overall: Samples of COVID-19 (acute and convalescent) were obtained from the United States, Italy and Spain. T cells, B-cell-depleted T cells, or PBMCs supplied cDNA or gDNA.

Methods used by the authors: Reference gene primer amplification in the assay estimated nucleated cell counts. TCRdb keeps only in-frame clones here, not all; method: immunoSEQ multiplex PCR. From that table come the V and J calls and clone size; the DNA was used to work out D and trimming. The data contain 50,000 to 65,000 clones, roughly 92% of them singletons. V was cut by 0 bases and J by 0 bases, with 10 bases left in between. The CDR3 has 17 residues. CDR1 SGHNT and CDR2 YYREEE come from the germline V gene (reference sequence). The origin of this receptor is a human donor in a cohort sampled during active COVID-19. What was sequenced was peripheral blood. The chain joins TRBV5-4 to TRBJ2-6; D may be TRBD1 (6 bases). The CDR3 region has the DNA TGTGCCAGCAGCTTGGGACAGGCTGTCTCTGGGGCCAACGTCCTGACTTTC. It is translated as CASSLGQAVSGANVLTF.